This TCR beta chain was retrieved from a study of OX40 agonist ivuxolimab in advanced cancers. Study-wide background: A diagnosis of hepatocellular carcinoma, melanoma, renal cell or head and neck cancer was present in dose-escalation patients.

Study-level findings and limits: Antigen specificity remained undetermined for the expanded peripheral T cells.

Comments on this clone: The antigen is unknown.

Produced via immunoSEQ multiplex PCR; TCRdb's table is partial and in-frame only. The sample contains over 80,000 clones, approximately 90% of which appear only once. This sequence was found in an adult with an advanced solid tumor such as melanoma, head and neck, liver or kidney cancer. The sequences come from CD4+ or CD8+ T cells sorted from blood, collected in a trial of the OX40 agonist ivuxolimab.

In DNA, the CDR3 is TGTGCCAGCAGCAATCTAGGGCCAGACTTAGGCTACGAGCAGTACTTC. Residues: CASSNLGPDLGYEQYF. The rearrangement joins TRBV7-2 to TRBJ2-7; D is uncertain. Trimming stripped 5 bases from V and 3 bases from J, with 20 bases between. The germline V gene encodes CDR1 SGHTA and CDR2 FQGNSA. CDR3 length equals 16 residues.